These T cell receptor beta chains were read from a single sample in a study of T cell repertoires in cytomegalovirus infection. TCRdb passed the reads through MiXCR, listing each CDR3 protein once. The table records 370,000 or so distinct CDR3 sequences, about 35% of them present only once. Their specific antigens are unknown. Sequenced here: cultured PBMCs, sampled from culture after CMV antigen stimulation. All receptors derive from a human donor in good health (CMV status not recorded). Some clones in this sample may be carry-over from other donors' samples. The CDR3 runs from the conserved cysteine through the conserved F or W. The order of the fields is D gene, J gene, clone size, V gene, CDR3 protein, CDR3 DNA. The D gene is left open where the match is weak. Clone size is not always given. Where it is, it says once, few, many or a class for expanded clones.

.	TRBJ1-5	.	TRBV5-1	CASSLGQREGPQHF	TGCGCCAGCAGCTTGGGGCAGCGAGAGGGACCCCAGCATTTT
.	TRBJ2-1	few	TRBV24-1	CATSGVRIEDNEQFF	TGTGCCACCAGTGGAGTACGAATAGAAGACAATGAGCAGTTCTTC
TRBD1	TRBJ2-3	many	TRBV6-5	CASSTPGTGWRADTQYF	TGTGCCAGCAGTACCCCCGGGACAGGGTGGAGGGCAGATACGCAGTATTTT
.	TRBJ2-6	many	TRBV7-8	CASSLVLDSGQASVLTF	.
.	TRBJ2-2	few	TRBV5-5	CASSSVPVGNTGELFF	TGTGCCAGCAGCTCTGTTCCAGTAGGGAACACCGGGGAGCTGTTTTTT
.	TRBJ2-3	.	TRBV5-1	CASSLTPLSTDTQYF	TGCGCCAGCAGCTTGACCCCCTTAAGCACAGATACGCAGTATTTT
.	TRBJ2-1	few	TRBV11-2	CASSSGPFNEQFF	TGTGCCAGCAGCTCGGGACCCTTCAATGAGCAGTTCTTC
TRBD2	TRBJ2-3	.	TRBV20-1	CSAREYSGRAGYTQYF	TGCAGTGCTCGAGAATATAGCGGGAGGGCCGGGTATACGCAGTATTTT
.	TRBJ2-6	.	TRBV6-8	CASLRVGGANVLTF	TGTGCCAGCCTACGGGTTGGCGGGGCCAACGTCCTGACTTTC
.	TRBJ1-3	.	TRBV6-1	CASSEVWGNTIYF	TGTGCCAGCAGTGAGGTTTGGGGAAACACCATATATTTT
.	TRBJ1-4	.	TRBV5-4	CASSRQNEKLFF	TGTGCCAGCAGCCGGCAGAATGAAAAACTGTTTTTT
TRBD2	TRBJ2-5	once	TRBV7-2	CASSTTREVPGYF	TGTGCCAGCAGCACGACCCGGGAGGTCCCCGGGTACTTC
TRBD2	TRBJ2-7	.	TRBV28	CASSKPLTSGRAYEQYF	TGTGCCAGCAGTAAACCCCTGACTAGCGGGAGGGCCTACGAGCAGTACTTC
.	TRBJ2-2	.	TRBV30	CAWSGDSTSGELFF	TGTGCCTGGAGTGGGGATTCAACGAGCGGGGAGCTGTTTTTT
.	TRBJ2-7	.	TRBV12-3/TRBV12-4	CASSLSARRREQYF	TGTGCCAGCAGTTTAAGTGCTAGGAGACGTGAGCAGTACTTC
.	TRBJ2-3	.	TRBV7-2	CASSGRRNTQYF	TGTGCCAGCAGCGGAAGGCGCAATACGCAGTATTTT
.	TRBJ2-5	few	TRBV7-6	CASSEQGARQETQYF	TGTGCCAGCAGCGAACAGGGAGCAAGGCAAGAGACCCAGTACTTC
TRBD2	TRBJ2-3	many	TRBV7-2	CASSLHGAGNTDTQYF	TGTGCCAGCAGCTTACACGGAGCGGGGAACACAGATACGCAGTATTTT
TRBD1	TRBJ1-2	few	TRBV6-5	CASSFTRGMGERSVLYYGYTF	TGTGCCAGCAGTTTCACCAGGGGGATGGGGGAGCGGTCCGTACTTTACTATGGCTACACCTTC
TRBD1	TRBJ1-2	.	TRBV6-2/TRBV6-3	CASSLSRDSYGYTF	TGTGCCAGCAGTTTGAGCCGGGACAGCTATGGCTACACCTTC
.	TRBJ2-3	few	TRBV7-2	CASSRDWSTDTQYF	TGTGCCAGCAGCCGGGATTGGAGCACAGATACGCAGTATTTT
TRBD2	TRBJ2-1	many	TRBV15	CATSTSGRNIEQFF	TGTGCCACCAGCACTAGCGGGAGGAATATTGAGCAGTTCTTC
.	TRBJ2-1	few	TRBV6-2/TRBV6-3	CASKPWQGHNEQFF	TGTGCCAGCAAACCTTGGCAGGGGCACAATGAGCAGTTCTTC
.	TRBJ2-5	.	TRBV7-2	CASRPGVAETQYF	TGTGCCAGCAGACCGGGGGTAGCGGAGACCCAGTACTTC
.	TRBJ2-5	few	TRBV14	CASSQLAQEETQYF	TGTGCCAGCAGCCAATTAGCACAGGAAGAGACCCAGTACTTC
.	TRBJ2-1	few	TRBV7-2	CASSLGDPLGHEQFF	TGTGCCAGCAGCTTAGGAGATCCCCTCGGCCATGAGCAGTTCTTC
TRBD2	TRBJ2-7	few	TRBV2	CASRGTSGDTYEQYF	TGTGCCAGCAGGGGGACTAGCGGGGATACCTACGAGCAGTACTTC
.	TRBJ2-2	.	TRBV7-3	CASSPQPLGSVTGELFF	TGTGCCAGCAGCCCCCAACCACTAGGCTCAGTCACCGGGGAGCTGTTTTTT
.	TRBJ2-3	.	TRBV11-2	CASSPGTAYTQYF	TGTGCCAGCAGCCCGGGGACTGCATATACGCAGTATTTT
.	TRBJ2-1	few	TRBV5-4	CASSLDPTLNEQFF	TGTGCCAGCAGCTTGGACCCAACCCTAAATGAGCAGTTCTTC
TRBD2	TRBJ2-1	.	TRBV29-1	CSHLRVSGRAILDEQFF	TGCAGCCACCTCAGAGTCAGCGGGAGGGCCATTTTAGATGAGCAGTTCTTC
.	TRBJ2-5	few	TRBV28	CASSLQGPETQYF	TGTGCCAGCAGCCTTCAGGGCCCGGAGACCCAGTACTTC
.	TRBJ2-5	.	TRBV7-8	CASSLLSRALGETQYF	TGTGCCAGCAGCTTACTTTCGAGGGCCCTGGGTGAGACCCAGTACTTC
.	TRBJ2-1	.	TRBV7-2	CASTPDGFYNEQFF	TGTGCCAGCACCCCGGATGGGTTCTACAATGAGCAGTTCTTC
.	TRBJ2-5	.	TRBV4-3	CASSQGTGVEETQYF	TGCGCCAGCAGCCAAGGAACGGGGGTCGAAGAGACCCAGTACTTC
.	TRBJ2-6	.	TRBV19	CASSDSPYRANVLTF	TGTGCCAGTAGCGATTCGCCCTATCGTGCCAACGTCCTGACTTTC
TRBD2	TRBJ2-1	once	TRBV19	CASKGTSDNEQFF	TGTGCCTCTAAGGGGACTAGCGACAATGAGCAGTTCTTC
.	TRBJ2-3	.	TRBV29-1	CSVAPGGVADTQYF	TGCAGCGTTGCCCCCGGGGGTGTCGCAGATACGCAGTATTTT
.	TRBJ2-4	.	TRBV7-3	CASSPHKTEILLYF	TGTGCCAGCAGCCCACACAAGACCGAGATTCTTTTGTACTTC
.	TRBJ1-4	.	TRBV20-1	CSARGLGPTELNEEKLFF	TGCAGTGCTAGGGGCCTAGGACCTACGGAACTAAACGAGGAAAAACTGTTTTTT
TRBD1	TRBJ2-2	few	TRBV12-3/TRBV12-4	CASRSHPGTANTGELFF	TGTGCCAGCAGGTCTCATCCCGGGACAGCGAACACCGGGGAGCTGTTTTTT
TRBD1	TRBJ2-2	many	TRBV19	CASSIVSSPGQTYYTGELFF	TGTGCCAGTAGTATAGTCTCGTCTCCGGGACAGACTTACTACACCGGGGAGCTGTTTTTT
.	TRBJ1-6	few	TRBV7-2	CASSRGRINSPLHF	TGTGCCAGCAGCCGGGGACGGATTAATTCACCCCTCCACTTT
.	TRBJ1-3	many	TRBV11-2	CASSPRSSGNTIYF	TGTGCCAGCAGCCCGCGCAGCTCTGGAAACACCATATATTTT
TRBD2	TRBJ2-5	.	TRBV20-1	CSASGTSGGGVLQETQYF	TGCAGTGCGAGTGGGACTAGCGGAGGGGGGGTCCTACAAGAGACCCAGTACTTC
TRBD1	TRBJ1-2	.	TRBV28	CASSATDRDYGYTF	TGTGCCAGCAGTGCCACGGACAGGGATTATGGCTACACCTTC
TRBD1	TRBJ1-6	.	TRBV6-1	CASSDGFRGLQNSPLHF	TGTGCCAGCAGTGACGGATTCAGGGGGTTGCAAAATTCACCCCTCCACTTT
.	TRBJ2-1	many	TRBV12-3/TRBV12-4	CASSPRSGIINEQFF	TGTGCCAGCAGCCCACGGTCCGGCATCATCAATGAGCAGTTCTTC
TRBD2	TRBJ2-3	.	TRBV7-9	CASSGGLAGGVLTTDTQYF	TGTGCCAGCAGCGGGGGACTAGCGGGAGGTGTCCTTACGACAGATACGCAGTATTTT
TRBD2	TRBJ2-5	.	TRBV7-2	CASSLAQREAGETQYF	TGTGCCAGCAGCCTCGCCCAGCGGGAGGCAGGAGAGACCCAGTACTTC
TRBD1	TRBJ1-5	.	TRBV28	CASSPGQGKPQHF	TGTGCCAGCAGTCCGGGACAGGGGAAGCCCCAGCATTTT
.	TRBJ2-2	.	TRBV4-2	CASSPPGGSGGGRKNTGELFF	TGTGCCAGCAGCCCACCGGGGGGCTCAGGGGGGGGGCGCAAGAACACCGGGGAGCTGTTTTTT
.	TRBJ2-7	.	TRBV7-2	CAGGGLSGEQYF	TGTGCCGGAGGGGGGCTGTCGGGCGAGCAGTACTTC
.	TRBJ1-3	.	TRBV30	CAWTRDSGNTIYF	TGTGCCTGGACCCGCGACTCTGGAAACACCATATATTTT
.	TRBJ2-1	.	TRBV7-6	CASSLSTGNNEQFF	TGTGCCAGCAGCTTATCTACTGGAAACAATGAGCAGTTCTTC
.	TRBJ2-2	.	TRBV28	CASSGGAEGTGELFF	TGTGCCAGCAGTGGAGGGGCGGAGGGCACCGGGGAGCTGTTTTTT
.	TRBJ2-6	.	TRBV6-6	CAEGSHPSGANVLTF	TGTGCTGAGGGATCTCACCCCTCTGGGGCCAACGTCCTGACTTTC
.	TRBJ2-1	few	TRBV7-9	CASSGGIAGNPFNEQFF	TGTGCCAGCAGCGGGGGAATAGCCGGAAACCCCTTCAATGAGCAGTTCTTC